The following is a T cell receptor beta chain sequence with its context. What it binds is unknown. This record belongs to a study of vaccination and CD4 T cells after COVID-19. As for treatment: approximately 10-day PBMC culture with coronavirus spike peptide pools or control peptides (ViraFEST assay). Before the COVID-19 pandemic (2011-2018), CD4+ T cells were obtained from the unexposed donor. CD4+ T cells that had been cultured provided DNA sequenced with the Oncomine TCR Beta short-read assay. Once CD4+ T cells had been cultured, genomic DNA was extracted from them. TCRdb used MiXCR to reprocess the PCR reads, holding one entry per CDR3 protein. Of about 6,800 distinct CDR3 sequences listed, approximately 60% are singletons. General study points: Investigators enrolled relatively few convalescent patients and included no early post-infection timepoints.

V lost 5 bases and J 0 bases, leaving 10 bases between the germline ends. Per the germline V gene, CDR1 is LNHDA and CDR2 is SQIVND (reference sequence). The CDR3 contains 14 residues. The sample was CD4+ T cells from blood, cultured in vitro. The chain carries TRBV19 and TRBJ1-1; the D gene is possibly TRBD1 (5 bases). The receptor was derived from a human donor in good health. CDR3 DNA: TGTGCCAGTAGTGGGGGACGGCTGAACACTGAAGCTTTCTTT. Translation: CASSGGRLNTEAFF.